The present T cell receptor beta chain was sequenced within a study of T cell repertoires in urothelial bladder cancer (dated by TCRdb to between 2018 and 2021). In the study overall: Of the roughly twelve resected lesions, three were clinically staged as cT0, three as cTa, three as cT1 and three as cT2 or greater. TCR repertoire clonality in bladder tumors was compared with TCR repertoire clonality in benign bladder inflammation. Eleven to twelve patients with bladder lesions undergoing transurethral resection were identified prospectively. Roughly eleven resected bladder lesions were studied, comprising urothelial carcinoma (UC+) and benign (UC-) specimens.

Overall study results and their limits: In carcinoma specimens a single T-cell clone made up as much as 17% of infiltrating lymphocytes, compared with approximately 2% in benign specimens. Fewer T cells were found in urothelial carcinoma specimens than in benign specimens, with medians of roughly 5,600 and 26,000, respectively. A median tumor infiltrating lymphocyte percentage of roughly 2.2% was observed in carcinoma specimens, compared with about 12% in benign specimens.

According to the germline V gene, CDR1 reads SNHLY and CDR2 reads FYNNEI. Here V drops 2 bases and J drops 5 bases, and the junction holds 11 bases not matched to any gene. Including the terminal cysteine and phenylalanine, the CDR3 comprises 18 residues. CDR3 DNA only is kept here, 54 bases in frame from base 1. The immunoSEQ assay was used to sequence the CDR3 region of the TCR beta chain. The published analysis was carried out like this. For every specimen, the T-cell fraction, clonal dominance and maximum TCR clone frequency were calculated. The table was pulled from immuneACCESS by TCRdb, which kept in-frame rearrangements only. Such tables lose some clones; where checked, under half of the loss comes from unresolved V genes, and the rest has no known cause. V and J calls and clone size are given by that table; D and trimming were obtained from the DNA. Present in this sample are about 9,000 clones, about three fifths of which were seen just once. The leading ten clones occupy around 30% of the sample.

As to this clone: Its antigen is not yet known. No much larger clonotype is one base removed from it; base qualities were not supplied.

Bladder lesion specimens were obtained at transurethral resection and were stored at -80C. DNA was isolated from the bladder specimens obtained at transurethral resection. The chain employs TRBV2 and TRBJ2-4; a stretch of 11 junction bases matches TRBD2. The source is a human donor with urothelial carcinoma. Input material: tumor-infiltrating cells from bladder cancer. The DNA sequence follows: TGTGCCAGCAGTGAAAGAGCTATGGGACTAGCGGACCAAAACATTCAGTACTTC. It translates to CASSERAMGLADQNIQYF.